This T cell receptor (beta chain) comes out of a study of metastatic and nonmetastatic thyroid tumors. Study as a whole: Blood and tumor or nodule tissue repertoires from malignant and benign thyroid patients were compared. Findings and caveats of the study: The reported finding was significantly higher TCR beta diversity in malignant thyroid tumors relative to benign nodules, in blood and tumor.

This clone was seen ten or more times. Its antigen remains unknown. Treatment of any kind had been given to no patient before thyroid surgery. Study processing details: Built for papillary thyroid cancer, a distant-metastasis classifier drew on CDR3 differences across clinicopathological groups. MiXCR reprocessed the PCR reads for TCRdb. In this record, the V and J calls reflect TCRdb's handling and not the investigators' own analysis. The sample contains roughly 98,000 clones, approximately 15% of which appear only once. Material for sequencing was blood. This TCR was recovered from a female donor with papillary thyroid cancer or a benign thyroid nodule (not recorded which). Some clones in this sample may be carry-over from other donors' samples.

The CDR3 DNA sequence: TGTGCCAGCAGTTCCACAGGGGGCGCCCCCACAGATACGCAGTATTTT. It encodes CASSSTGGAPTDTQYF. This chain links TRBV6-1 with TRBJ2-3, with TRBD1 matching 9 bases. CDR1 and CDR2 (germline): MNHNS, SASEGT. V lost 5 bases to trimming and J lost 2 bases; unmatched junction nucleotides: 8. The length of the CDR3 is 16 residues.